These 22 T cell receptor beta chains were sequenced from one sample in a study of shared clonotypes between healthy human individuals. This table comes from immunoSEQ multiplex PCR, and its TCRdb copy is limited to in-frame clones, with some not included. The data show fewer than 600,000 clones, about 85% seen once. Sequencing was performed on PBMCs. Receptor source: a middle-aged woman in good health. Some clones in this sample may be carry-over from other donors' samples.

The rearrangement uses TRBV6-5 and TRBJ1-1, with unresolved D. Per the germline V gene, CDR1 is MNHEY and CDR2 is SVGAGI. CDR3 length: 14 amino acids. Trimming removed 2 bases from V and 0 bases from J, with 7 bases in between. The CDR3 DNA reads as TGTGCCAGCAGTTACCTGGGTATGAACACTGAAGCTTTCTTT. This gives the protein CASSYLGMNTEAFF.

The gene calls are TRBV11-3 and TRBJ2-3; the match to TRBD1 covers 8 bases. The CDR3 consists of 16 residues. V shed 5 bases, J shed 3 bases, and the junction held 10 bases outside the gene matches. CDR1 and CDR2 (germline): SGHNT, YENEEA. The CDR3 DNA reads as TGTGCCAGCAGCCTCCGGACAGGGTCAGGAACAGATACGCAGTATTTT. Translated: CASSLRTGSGTDTQYF.

The J gene is TRBJ2-1, the V gene TRBV29-1; TRBD2 matches 14 bases. The CDR3 has 17 residues. Per germline, CDR1 SQVTM and CDR2 ANQGSEA. The V gene end was trimmed by 0 bases and the J gene end by 0 bases; junction bases not matched to a gene: 1. The CDR3 region has the DNA TGCAGCGTTGAAGATGGGACTAGCGGGAGCTCCTACAATGAGCAGTTCTTC. It specifies CSVEDGTSGSSYNEQFF.

This clone is a singleton in its sample. This chain connects TRBV7-6 to TRBJ2-1, with 8 bases that match TRBD1. The CDR3 runs to 15 residues. The V gene's germline CDR1 is SGHVS and CDR2 FNYEAQ. V lost 3 bases, J lost 8 bases, and 9 bases stayed unmatched. The CDR3 reads CASSLGRGRIYEQFF. CDR3 nucleotides: TGTGCCAGCAGCTTGGGCAGGGGGCGCATCTATGAGCAGTTCTTC.

This chain links TRBV11-2 with TRBJ2-1, with 9 bases aligning to TRBD2. Trimming at V came to 1 base and at J to 9 bases, leaving 4 bases not matched to a gene. CDR3 length equals 14 residues. CDR1 is SGHAT, CDR2 FQNNGV, per germline. In DNA, the CDR3 is TGTGCCAGCAGCTTAGTAGCGGGAGCTGTTGAGCAGTTCTTC. It yields the protein CASSLVAGAVEQFF.

This clone was seen once. The gene calls are TRBV7-2 and TRBJ2-1; 8 nucleotides agree with TRBD2. The CDR3 length is 16 residues. Germline V CDR1 and CDR2: SGHTA, FQGNSA. Trimming cost V 5 bases and J 2 bases; bases outside gene matches: 8. The CDR3 spells CASSPRAGRAYNEQFF. The CDR3 coding sequence is TGTGCCAGCAGCCCCCGCGCCGGGAGGGCCTACAATGAGCAGTTCTTC.

This rearrangement joins TRBV11-1 to TRBJ1-2, with TRBD1 identical over 9 bases. Per the germline V gene, CDR1 is SGHAT and CDR2 is FQDESV (reference sequence). CDR3 length: 14 amino acids. Losses at the gene ends were 5 bases for V and 6 bases for J; bases not matched to a gene: 7. CDR3 nucleotides: TGTGCCAGCAGCCGGGACAGGGATTATAATGGCTACACCTTC. Its translation is CASSRDRDYNGYTF.

This clone has a handful of counts. The genes are TRBV28 and TRBJ1-1; 8 positions match TRBD1. V lost 6 bases and J lost 0; bases outside the gene matches: 3. This CDR3 spans 14 amino acids. Germline V gene data show CDR1 as MDHEN and CDR2 as SYDVKM. CDR3: CASRGDRLNTEAFF. The CDR3, as DNA: TGTGCCAGCAGAGGGGACAGGTTGAACACTGAAGCTTTCTTT.

This rearrangement joins TRBV30 to TRBJ1-4; 7 bases line up with TRBD1. Looked up from germline, CDR1 is GTSNPN and CDR2 is SVGIG (reference sequence). V was pared by 0 bases and J by 5 bases, with 3 bases of the junction left unmatched. The CDR3 extends over 14 amino acids. The CDR3 DNA follows: TGTGCCTGGAGTGTACTGACAGGGAATGAAAAACTGTTTTTT. Translated: CAWSVLTGNEKLFF.

This clone rates as medium-sized. The chain links TRBV7-9 to TRBJ2-7; D is perhaps TRBD2 (6 bases). The V end was cut by 5 bases, the J end by 2 bases, with 22 bases between. This CDR3 is built from 17 residues. The germline gives CDR1 SEHNR, CDR2 FQNEAQ (reference sequence). CDR3 nucleotide sequence: TGTGCCAGCAGCCCCCCATGGCGGGATGGGCCGACCTACGAGCAGTACTTC. This translates into CASSPPWRDGPTYEQYF.

The genes are TRBV5-1 and TRBJ2-7; 10 bases fit TRBD2. The V and J ends lost 4 bases and 4 bases, in that order; junction bases with no gene match: 8. The CDR3 has 15 amino acids. Germline CDR1 SGHRS, CDR2 YFSETQ. The CDR3 DNA reads TGCGCCAGCAGCATCCAGTTAGCGGGAGGTTACGAGCAGTACTTC. It is translated as CASSIQLAGGYEQYF.

V and J are TRBV6-4 and TRBJ1-1; D perhaps matches TRBD1 (6 bases). Trimming cost V 6 bases and J 0 bases, with 14 bases left between them. This CDR3 has 15 amino acids. In germline, CDR1 is MRHNA, CDR2 SNTAGT. This CDR3 reads CASRVQGTLNTEAFF. Written as DNA, the CDR3 is TGTGCCAGCAGAGTTCAGGGGACTCTGAACACTGAAGCTTTCTTT.

This clone was found a few times. This sample includes further DNA sequences coding for the same CDR3. The chain couples TRBV12-5 to TRBJ2-1; D is ambiguous. This CDR3 region has 12 residues. Germline CDR1 reads LGHNT; CDR2 reads FRNRAP. Between the trimmed V and J ends, which lost 1 base and 3 bases, there was a span of 1 base. This CDR3 reads CASGLGYNEQFF. For the CDR3, the DNA is TGTGCTAGTGGTTTGGGCTACAATGAGCAGTTCTTC.

The V and J genes are TRBV7-2 and TRBJ2-5; the match to TRBD1 covers 7 bases. The length of the CDR3 is 14 residues. Losses at the gene ends were 3 bases for V and 5 bases for J; bases not matched to a gene: 6. Germline lookup yields CDR1 SGHTA and CDR2 FQGNSA. CDR3 in amino acids: CASSLAGTAETQYF. CDR3 sequence (DNA): TGTGCCAGCAGCTTGGCCGGGACAGCTGAGACCCAGTACTTC.

The genes are TRBV27 and TRBJ2-1; 9 nucleotides align to TRBD2. With V trimmed by 2 bases and J by 7 bases, 6 bases remained unmatched. CDR1 MNHEY and CDR2 SMNVEV come from the germline V gene (reference sequence). The CDR3 extends over 15 amino acids. CDR3 protein: CASSLLSGGENEQFF. In DNA form, the CDR3 reads TGTGCCAGCAGTTTACTTAGCGGGGGTGAGAATGAGCAGTTCTTC.

This clone was detected only once. V gene TRBV5-5 combines with J gene TRBJ2-2; TRBD2 agrees at 9 bases. The CDR3 has 15 residues. Germline trimming cut 0 bases from V and 6 bases from J; bases unmatched to any gene: 3. Germline lookup yields CDR1 SGHKS and CDR2 YYEKEE (reference sequence). The CDR3 DNA reads TGTGCCAGCAGCTTGGGGACTAGCGACGCCGGGGAGCTGTTTTTT. Encoded protein: CASSLGTSDAGELFF.

The CDR3: CASSLRYTDTQYF. For the CDR3, the DNA is TGTGCCAGCAGTTTACGCTACACAGATACGCAGTATTTT. This chain links TRBV27 with TRBJ2-3; D is undetermined. V lost 2 bases to trimming and J lost 2 bases, with 5 bases between them. The CDR3 contains 13 residues. Per the germline V gene, CDR1 is MNHEY and CDR2 is SMNVEV (reference sequence).

Worth noting for this clone: At the DNA level, this CDR3 is encoded by other sequences in the same sample as well. The chain combines TRBV5-1 with TRBJ2-7; a possible D gene is TRBD1 (6 bases). The CDR3 loop spans 13 amino acids. Looked up from germline, CDR1 is SGHRS and CDR2 is YFSETQ. V shed 2 bases and J shed 3 bases, with 9 bases lying between them. This CDR3 reads CASSLGQSYEQYF. For the CDR3, the DNA is TGCGCCAGCAGCTTAGGACAGAGCTACGAGCAGTACTTC.

This clone appeared once. The genes are TRBV5-1 and TRBJ2-3; 15 bases map to TRBD2. Germline V lookup: CDR1 SGHRS, CDR2 YFSETQ. This CDR3 has 20 residues. The J segment lost 7 bases and the V segment lost 1 base, leaving 16 bases of the junction unmatched. This CDR3 is CASSLRQFRTSGRAVYTQYF. The CDR3 region has the DNA TGCGCCAGCAGCTTGAGACAGTTTCGGACTAGCGGGAGGGCCGTTTATACGCAGTATTTT. The full variable domain, with the rest looked up from reference TRBV5-1 and TRBJ2-3, is KAGVTQTPRYLIKTRGQQVTLSCSPISGHRSVSWYQQTPGQGLQFLFEYFSETQRNKGNFPGRFSGRQFSNSRSEMNVSTLELGDSALYLCASSLRQFRTSGRAVYTQYFGPGTRLTVL.

V usage is TRBV5-1 and J usage is TRBJ1-6; tentative D call: TRBD1 (5 bases). The CDR3 totals 17 residues. Germline V gives CDR1 SGHRS, CDR2 YFSETQ. The V end lost 3 bases, the J end lost 0 bases, and 13 bases lay between the germline ends. This chain's CDR3 is CASSYLTDSSYNSPLHF. The CDR3 DNA is TGCGCCAGCAGCTACCTGACAGACAGCTCCTATAATTCACCCCTCCACTTT.

The chain combines TRBV9 with TRBJ2-2; weak D call: TRBD1 (6 bases). The CDR3 runs 13 residues. Germline loops: CDR1 SGDLS, CDR2 YYNGEE. V lost 6 bases to trimming and J lost 7 bases, with 13 bases between them. CDR3 nucleotide sequence: TGTGCCAGCACCCGGGACACCGGCGGGGAGCTGTTTTTT. This codes for CASTRDTGGELFF.

The CDR3 loop is CASSLGGRAQYF. In nucleotides, the CDR3 is TGTGCCAGCAGCTTGGGCGGGAGGGCGCAGTATTTT. The rearrangement joins TRBV5-4 to TRBJ2-3; 9 bases are a match to TRBD2. V lost 0 bases and J lost 10; bases outside the gene matches: 0. CDR3 length: 12 amino acids. Germline CDR1 is SGHNT and CDR2 is YYREEE (reference sequence).